Detailed here is one T cell receptor (beta chain). The antigen is not known. The sample belongs to a study of CD8 T cells in Susac syndrome. The authors negatively isolated CD8+ and CD4+ T cells and FACS-enriched TEMRA cells. Broader study findings: The study recognized that the number of individuals in its TCR sequencing and HLA analysis was relatively small.

Reverse transcription used about 0.5 to 1 ug RNA and random hexamers. The amplification used immunoSEQ multiplex PCR on TCR beta CDR3; it spanned 54 Vbeta and 13 Jbeta. TCRdb reanalysed the immunoSEQ multiplex PCR reads using MiXCR and keeps one entry per CDR3 protein. This repertoire shows some 260,000 distinct CDR3 sequences, approximately 85% found once; its top ten account for 0.11%. The specimen sequenced was CD8+ T cells from PBMCs. This receptor was taken from a human donor with multiple sclerosis.

The CDR3 region has the DNA TGTGCCAGCAGTCCTAGCGGAGCGGGCAATGAGCAGTTCTTC. Amino acids: CASSPSGAGNEQFF. The chain combines TRBV6-2 or TRBV6-3 with TRBJ2-1, with 7 bases fitting TRBD2. The CDR3 has 14 residues. In germline, CDR1 is MNHEY, CDR2 SVGEGT. Trimming took 5 bases from V and 6 from J; bases not matched to a gene: 7.